The 7 T cell receptor beta chains below come from one sample, sequenced in a study of T cell changes during pregnancy in multiple sclerosis. Only in-frame clones appear in the TCRdb table, and some are missing; sequencing was by immunoSEQ multiplex PCR. This sample has over 50,000 clones, with just under 90% found just once. Sequenced sample: peripheral blood from another person, used as feeder cells. These receptors came from a human donor whose cells served as feeder cells for cultures in a pregnancy study.

This chain uses TRBV19 with TRBJ2-1; weak D call: TRBD1 (5 bases). Germline loops: CDR1 LNHDA, CDR2 SQIVND (reference sequence). Trimming left V 4 bases short and J 0 bases short, with 10 bases between. The length of the CDR3 is 15 residues. The DNA for the CDR3 is TGTGCCAGTAGTACCCAGGACACCTCCTACAATGAGCAGTTCTTC. Translation gives CASSTQDTSYNEQFF.

The V call is TRBV9, the J call TRBJ1-1; possible D gene TRBD1, 5 bases. The CDR3 is made up of 16 amino acids. CDR1 and CDR2 from the germline V gene are SGDLS and YYNGEE. The V end was cut by 3 bases, the J end by 0 bases, with 15 bases between. The CDR3 DNA reads TGTGCCAGCAGCGGTCATACAGGACGGTTGAACACTGAAGCTTTCTTT. Translating it yields CASSGHTGRLNTEAFF.

The chain carries TRBV4-2 and TRBJ2-2; D not resolved. Deletions cut 0 bases from V and 3 bases from J, with 5 bases between. CDR1 and CDR2 from the germline V gene are LGHNA and YNFKEQ. The CDR3 consists of 14 residues. The CDR3 bases are TGTGCCAGCAGCCAAGATCTGGACACCGGGGAGCTGTTTTTT. Its protein is CASSQDLDTGELFF.

The chain combines TRBV7-2 with TRBJ2-5; maybe TRBD2 (6 bases). Looked up from germline, CDR1 is SGHTA and CDR2 is FQGNSA. V was trimmed by 5 bases and J by 0 bases, leaving 16 bases between them. This CDR3 spans 16 amino acids. The CDR3: CASSGGWGDDQETQYF. The DNA of the CDR3 is TGTGCCAGCAGCGGGGGGTGGGGCGACGACCAAGAGACCCAGTACTTC.

The chain links TRBV11-2 to TRBJ1-1, with TRBD1 matching over 7 bases. Germline CDR1 SGHAT, CDR2 FQNNGV. CDR3 length equals 14 residues. V shed 6 bases and J 0 bases; nucleotides not matched to a gene: 4. CDR3 nucleotide sequence: TGTGCCAGCAGGTCACAGGGGATGAACACTGAAGCTTTCTTT. Translation: CASRSQGMNTEAFF.

On this clone: The same CDR3 can be traced to other DNA sequences in this sample. The J gene is TRBJ2-2, the V gene TRBV6-5; the match to TRBD2 covers 8 bases. The CDR3 is 15 amino acids. Germline V lookup: CDR1 MNHEY, CDR2 SVGAGI. The trim removed 5 bases at V and 1 base at J, leaving 3 bases unmatched. The CDR3 reads CASSRAGENTGELFF. The CDR3 region has the DNA TGTGCCAGCAGTCGAGCGGGAGAGAACACCGGGGAGCTGTTTTTT.

J is TRBJ1-5 and V is TRBV29-1; D perhaps matches TRBD1 (5 bases). Germline V CDR1 and CDR2: SQVTM, ANQGSEA. The CDR3 sequence is 13 residues long. Trimming left V 3 bases short and J 7 bases short, with 13 bases between. CDR3 sequence reads: CSVDLGGGQPQHF. The DNA of the CDR3 is TGCAGCGTTGATTTGGGGGGAGGACAGCCCCAGCATTTT.